This T cell receptor (beta chain) came from a study of human T cells and chemical hapten exposure. Study details: Mostly female, the patients presented with alopecia areata, totalis or universalis. Study outcomes and limitations: TCRs exceeding 1 in 1000 frequency stayed unchanged with DPC sensitization.

Regarding time point: patch test 3, about 24 weeks after DPC sensitization. Treatment: therapeutic diphenylcyclopropenone sensitization with weekly scalp DPC. Drawing of blood took place ahead of applying each patch test. With respect to this clonotype: Its antigen remains unidentified.

Library preparation tagged each individual cDNA molecule with a unique molecular identifier. TCRdb passed the RACE reads through MiXCR, listing each CDR3 protein once. The repertoire holds under 75,000 distinct CDR3 sequences, with around 10% as singletons. This CDR3 contains 14 residues. Germline V lookup: CDR1 MNHNY, CDR2 SVGAGI (reference sequence). V lost 6 bases, J lost 7 bases, and 9 bases stayed unmatched. The V call is TRBV6-6, the J call TRBJ2-7; 10 nucleotides agree with TRBD1. Here the sequenced sample was whole blood, taken in connection with sensitization to the hapten diphenylcyclopropenone (DPC). This TCR derives from a woman between 50 and 59 years old with alopecia areata. Some clones in this sample may be carry-over from other donors' samples. The CDR3 DNA sequence: TGTGCCAGCAGACGGGACAGGGGTAGTGGTGAGCAGTACTTC. The encoded protein is CASRRDRGSGEQYF.